This T cell receptor beta chain was retrieved from a study of shared T cell receptors in the human thymus. Germline CDR1 MNHNY, CDR2 SVGAGI (reference sequence). CDR3 length: 16 residues. With 0 bases clipped from V and 2 bases from J, the junction kept 3 bases outside the gene matches. TCRdb's copy holds only in-frame clones and misses some; the assay was immunoSEQ multiplex PCR. The table shows around 730,000 clones, with around 85% occurring only once. These data were also reused for a study on human thymus T cells. That report adds: Corrective cardiac surgery supplied the resected thymus tissue. As related research reported, thymic repertoires overlapped highly among unrelated individuals.

This receptor was taken from a girl in the first two years of life with a congenital heart defect. The chain joins TRBV6-6 to TRBJ2-3; the match to TRBD2 covers 9 bases. Material for sequencing was thymocytes. CDR3 in amino acids: CASSYSSGGPTDTQYF. The CDR3 DNA sequence: TGTGCCAGCAGTTACTCTAGCGGGGGCCCCACAGATACGCAGTATTTT.